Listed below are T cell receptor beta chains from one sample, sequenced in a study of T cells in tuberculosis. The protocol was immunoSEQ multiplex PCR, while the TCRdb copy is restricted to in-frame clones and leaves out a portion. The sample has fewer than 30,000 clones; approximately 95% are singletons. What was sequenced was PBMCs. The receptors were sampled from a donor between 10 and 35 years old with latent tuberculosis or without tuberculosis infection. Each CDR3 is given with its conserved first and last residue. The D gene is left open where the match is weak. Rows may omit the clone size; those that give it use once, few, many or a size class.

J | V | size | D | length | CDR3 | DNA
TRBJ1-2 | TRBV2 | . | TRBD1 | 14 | CASRLTGEQYGYTF | TGTGCCAGCAGGCTAACAGGGGAGCAGTATGGCTACACCTTC
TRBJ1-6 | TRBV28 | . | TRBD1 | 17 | CASSLISGQGLFFSLHF | TGTGCCAGCAGTTTAATCTCGGGACAGGGGCTTTTTTTTTCCCTCCACTTT
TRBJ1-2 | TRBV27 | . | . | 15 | CASSSGFGSHYGYTF | TGTGCCAGCAGTTCCGGGTTTGGGAGTCACTATGGCTACACCTTC
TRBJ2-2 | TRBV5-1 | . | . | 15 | CASSLDPGNTGELFF | TGCGCCAGCAGCTTGGATCCAGGGAACACCGGGGAGCTGTTTTTT
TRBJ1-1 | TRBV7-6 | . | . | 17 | CASSLNSRYTGEAEAFF | TGTGCCAGCAGCTTAAATTCCCGGTACACGGGAGAGGCTGAAGCTTTCTTT
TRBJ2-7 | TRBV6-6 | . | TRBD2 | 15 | CASSYGAGATYEQYF | TGTGCCAGCAGTTACGGAGCGGGAGCAACCTACGAGCAGTACTTC
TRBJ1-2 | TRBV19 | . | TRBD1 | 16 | CASTSGQGPSGYGYTF | TGTGCCAGTACCTCGGGACAGGGCCCAAGTGGCTATGGCTACACCTTC
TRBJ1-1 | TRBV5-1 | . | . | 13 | CASSLSRSTEAFF | TGCGCCAGCAGCTTGTCCCGTTCCACTGAAGCTTTCTTT
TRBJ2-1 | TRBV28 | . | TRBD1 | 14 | CASEGGQTGYEQFF | TGTGCCAGCGAAGGGGGCCAAACAGGGTATGAGCAGTTCTTC
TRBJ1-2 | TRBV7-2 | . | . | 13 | CASSTGGGYGYTF | TGTGCCAGCAGCACGGGGGGGGGCTATGGCTACACCTTC
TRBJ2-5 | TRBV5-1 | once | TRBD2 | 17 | CASSLARASGYQETQYF | TGCGCCAGCAGCTTGGCCAGGGCTAGCGGGTACCAAGAGACCCAGTACTTC
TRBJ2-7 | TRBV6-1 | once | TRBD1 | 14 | CASSMGQQLYEQYF | TGTGCCAGCAGTATGGGACAGCAACTTTACGAGCAGTACTTC
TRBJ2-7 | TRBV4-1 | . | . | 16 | CASSQGLRGTGDEQYF | TGCGCCAGCAGCCAAGGTTTACGCGGGACTGGCGACGAGCAGTACTTC
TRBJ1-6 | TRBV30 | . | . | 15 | CAWTLGGPSNSPLHF | TGTGCCTGGACTCTGGGGGGGCCCAGCAATTCACCCCTCCACTTT
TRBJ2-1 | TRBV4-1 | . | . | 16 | CASSQELVGVYNEQFF | TGCGCCAGCAGCCAAGAGCTTGTAGGGGTCTACAATGAGCAGTTCTTC
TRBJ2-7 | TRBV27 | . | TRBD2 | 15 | CASSLSAGGPYEQYF | TGTGCCAGCAGTTTATCGGCGGGAGGGCCATACGAGCAGTACTTC
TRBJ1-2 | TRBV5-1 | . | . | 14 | CASSLPDRTYGYTF | TGCGCCAGCAGCTTACCTGACAGAACCTATGGCTACACCTTC
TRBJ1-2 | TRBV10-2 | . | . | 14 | CASSELPGGYGYTF | TGCGCCAGCAGTGAACTCCCGGGAGGCTATGGCTACACCTTC
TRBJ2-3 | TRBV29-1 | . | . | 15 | CSVEEPGAFTDTQYF | TGCAGCGTTGAAGAGCCAGGGGCCTTCACAGATACGCAGTATTTT
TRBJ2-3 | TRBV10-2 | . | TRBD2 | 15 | CASSKSGAYTDTQYF | TGCGCCAGCAGCAAAAGCGGGGCATACACAGATACGCAGTATTTT
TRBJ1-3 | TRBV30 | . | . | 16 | CAWSDPSVSSGNTIYF | TGTGCCTGGAGTGATCCCTCGGTCTCCTCTGGAAACACCATATATTTT
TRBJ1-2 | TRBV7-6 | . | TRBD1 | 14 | CASSPSAGGGGYTF | TGTGCCAGCAGCCCGAGCGCAGGGGGCGGTGGCTACACCTTC
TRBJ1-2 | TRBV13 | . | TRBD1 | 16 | CASSLLGRDSHYGYTF | TGTGCCAGCAGCCTACTAGGCAGGGACAGTCACTATGGCTACACCTTC
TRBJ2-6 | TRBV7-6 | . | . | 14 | CASSQDTGANVLTF | TGTGCCAGCAGTCAGGACACTGGGGCCAACGTCCTGACTTTC
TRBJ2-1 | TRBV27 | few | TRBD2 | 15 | CASSLRGLASHEQFF | TGTGCCAGCAGTTTACGGGGACTAGCGAGCCATGAGCAGTTCTTC
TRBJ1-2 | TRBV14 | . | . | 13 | CASSQDRSYGYTF | TGTGCCAGCAGCCAGGACAGATCCTATGGCTACACCTTC
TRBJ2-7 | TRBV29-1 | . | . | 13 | CSVVPGAFHEQYF | TGCAGCGTTGTTCCGGGAGCCTTCCACGAGCAGTACTTC
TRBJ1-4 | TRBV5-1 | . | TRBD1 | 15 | CASSAQGQAGEKLFF | TGCGCCAGCAGCGCCCAGGGACAGGCCGGGGAAAAACTGTTTTTT
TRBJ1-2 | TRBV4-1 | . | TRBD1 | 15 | CASSPPTGGNYGYTF | TGCGCCAGCAGCCCCCCGACAGGGGGGAACTATGGCTACACCTTC
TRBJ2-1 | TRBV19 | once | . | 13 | CASSHTQGHEQFF | TGTGCCAGTAGCCATACCCAGGGTCATGAGCAGTTCTTC
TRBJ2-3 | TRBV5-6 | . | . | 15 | CASGTTGQGTDTQYF | TGTGCCAGCGGGACTACGGGACAGGGCACAGATACGCAGTATTTT
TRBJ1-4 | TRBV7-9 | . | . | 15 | CASSLGQSLNEKLFF | TGTGCCAGCAGCTTAGGACAGTCACTTAATGAAAAACTGTTTTTT
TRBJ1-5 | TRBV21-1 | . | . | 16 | CASSKAPGVSNQPQHF | TGTGCCAGCAGCAAAGCCCCAGGCGTCAGCAATCAGCCCCAGCATTTT
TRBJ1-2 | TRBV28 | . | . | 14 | CASSPRGANYGYTF | TGTGCCAGCAGTCCCCGAGGAGCTAACTATGGCTACACCTTC
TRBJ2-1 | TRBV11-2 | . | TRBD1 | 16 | CASSSLRTGTGDEQFF | TGTGCCAGCAGCTCCCTACGGACAGGGACGGGGGATGAGCAGTTCTTC
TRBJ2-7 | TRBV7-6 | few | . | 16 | CASSLDGGQHFYEQYF | TGTGCCAGCAGCTTAGATGGCGGACAGCACTTCTACGAGCAGTACTTC
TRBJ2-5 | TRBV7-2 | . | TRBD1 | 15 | CASSINTDRAETQYF | TGTGCCAGCAGCATTAATACCGACAGGGCGGAGACCCAGTACTTC
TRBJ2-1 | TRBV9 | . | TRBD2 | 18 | CASSVGLAGKSSYNEQFF | TGTGCCAGCAGCGTCGGACTAGCGGGGAAAAGCTCCTACAATGAGCAGTTCTTC
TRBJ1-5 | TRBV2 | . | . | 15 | CASSDRVQSNQPQHF | TGTGCCAGCAGTGACAGGGTCCAGAGCAATCAGCCCCAGCATTTT
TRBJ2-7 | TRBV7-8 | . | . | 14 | CASSPGLIPYEQYF | TGTGCCAGCAGCCCAGGACTTATACCCTACGAGCAGTACTTC
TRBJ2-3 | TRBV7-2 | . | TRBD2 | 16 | CASSLRTSGHTDTQYF | TGTGCCAGCAGCTTACGGACTAGCGGACACACAGATACGCAGTATTTT
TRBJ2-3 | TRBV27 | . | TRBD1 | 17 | CASSLGGGRGLTDTQYF | TGTGCCAGCAGTTTAGGTGGGGGCAGGGGGCTAACAGATACGCAGTATTTT
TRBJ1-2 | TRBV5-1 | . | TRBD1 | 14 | CASSLETGGQGYTF | TGCGCCAGCAGCTTGGAAACAGGGGGGCAGGGCTACACCTTC
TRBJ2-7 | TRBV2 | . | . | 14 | CASSEQGTAYEQYF | TGTGCCAGCAGTGAACAGGGAACGGCCTACGAGCAGTACTTC
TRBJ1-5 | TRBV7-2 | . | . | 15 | CASSLGKGGDQPQHF | TGTGCCAGCAGCTTAGGGAAGGGCGGGGATCAGCCCCAGCATTTT
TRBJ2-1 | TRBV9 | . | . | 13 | CASSSSPSNEQFF | TGTGCCAGCAGCAGCTCACCTTCCAATGAGCAGTTCTTC
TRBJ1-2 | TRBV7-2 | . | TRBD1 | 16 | CASSREGGDRNYGYTF | TGTGCCAGCAGCCGAGAGGGTGGGGACAGAAACTATGGCTACACCTTC
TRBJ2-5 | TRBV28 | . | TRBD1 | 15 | CASSFVGQGRDVQYF | TGTGCCAGCAGTTTTGTCGGACAGGGAAGAGATGTCCAGTACTTC
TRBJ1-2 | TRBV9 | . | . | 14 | CASSVAGSEYGYTF | TGTGCCAGCAGCGTAGCAGGGTCAGAGTATGGCTACACCTTC
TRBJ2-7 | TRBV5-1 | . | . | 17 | CASSLVGSGSISYEQYF | TGCGCCAGCAGCTTGGTCGGCAGCGGGTCAATCTCCTACGAGCAGTACTTC
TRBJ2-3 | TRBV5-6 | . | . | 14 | CASSLVSFSDTQYF | TGTGCCAGCAGTCTCGTGAGTTTCTCGGATACGCAGTATTTT
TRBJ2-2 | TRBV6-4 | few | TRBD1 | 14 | CASSDSTGSGELFF | TGTGCCAGCAGTGACTCGACAGGGAGCGGGGAGCTGTTTTTT
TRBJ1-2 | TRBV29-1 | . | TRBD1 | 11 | CSVVRGLGYTF | TGCAGCGTAGTAAGGGGGCTTGGCTACACCTTC